This record concerns one T cell receptor (delta chain) sequence. Its antigen is still unknown. This DNA's translation differs at residue 4 from TCRdb's protein, which comes from a much larger clone; a read error is likely, and the protein shown is translated from the DNA. Including the terminal cysteine and phenylalanine, the CDR3 comprises 15 residues. Here the CDR3 DNA is all that survives: 45 bases in frame from base 1. The germline V gene provides CDR1 GEAIGNYY and CDR2 EKD. The source of the sample is a study of gamma-delta T cells after stem cell transplantation (dated by TCRdb to the mid-2010s). Receptors were amplified or captured by RT-PCR. The instrument was an Illumina MiSeq. Clones were re-identified by TCRdb from the public reads with CATT, and rows with the same DNA were merged. In this sample the table shows about 1,400 delta-chain clones, roughly 22% of which occur a single time. Clones ranked in the top ten supply 34% of the sample.

The rearrangement joined TRDV2 to TRDJ1; TRDD3 fits 9 bases in the junction. The sequencing sample was made of gamma-delta T cells. This TCR was recovered from a human donor. It is not recorded whose cells these are; they may come from a transplant donor. CDR3 loop: CACGTDGGYNDKLIF. The nucleotide sequence reads as follows: TGTGCCTGTGGCACCGACGGGGGATACAACGATAAACTCATCTTT.